A single sample is the source of the 7 T cell receptor beta chains below, sequenced in a study of cytomegalovirus exposure and HLA in healthy donors. PCR used 60 Vbeta primers and 13 Jbeta primers. Sequenced by immunoSEQ multiplex PCR; TCRdb stores in-frame clones only, minus some. The table gives 120,000 to 150,000 clones; the top ten clones make up roughly 2.5% of it. Sequenced input: PBMCs. These receptors were obtained from a man in his forties or fifties in good health and CMV-seronegative.

The chain links TRBV11-3 to TRBJ1-5; unclear D gene. There are 14 residues in the CDR3. V lost 5 bases and J lost 10, with 18 bases in between. Germline V gene data show CDR1 as SGHNT and CDR2 as YENEEA. CDR3 DNA: TGTGCCAGCAGCCCGGGGTCCCCCCGAAATCCCCAGCATTTT. Translation gives CASSPGSPRNPQHF.

The V gene is TRBV28, the J gene TRBJ2-7; no firm D call. This CDR3 is built from 12 residues. Germline CDR1 reads MDHEN; CDR2 reads SYDVKM. Trimming left V 4 bases short and J 2 bases short, with 6 bases between. In DNA form, the CDR3 reads TGTGCCAGCAGTTACCTAACCTACGAGCAGTACTTC. This gives the protein CASSYLTYEQYF.

The gene calls are TRBV6-1 and TRBJ1-2; D is undetermined. CDR3 length equals 13 residues. From germline, CDR1 is MNHNS and CDR2 SASEGT. V dropped 1 base and J dropped 2 bases, with 5 bases sitting between them. CDR3 nucleotide sequence: TGTGCCAGCAGTGAAGGGCAGAACTATGGCTACACCTTC. Its protein is CASSEGQNYGYTF.

The chain joins TRBV4-1 to TRBJ1-4, with no clear D. Germline lookup yields CDR1 MGHRA and CDR2 YSYEKL. This CDR3 is built from 14 residues. Between the trimmed V and J ends, which lost 1 base and 8 bases, there was a span of 11 bases. The CDR3 region is CASSQGGVGEKLFF. DNA of the CDR3: TGCGCCAGCAGCCAAGGGGGAGTCGGGGAAAAACTGTTTTTT.

The chain couples TRBV2 to TRBJ1-2; 8 positions agree with TRBD1. After removal of 8 bases from V and 6 bases from J, the junction contained 5 bases not matched to a gene. The CDR3 is made up of 12 amino acids. Germline values: CDR1 SNHLY, CDR2 FYNNEI. The CDR3: CASRTGPNGYTF. CDR3 bases: TGTGCCAGCCGGACAGGGCCCAATGGCTACACCTTC.

The chain uses TRBV5-5 and TRBJ1-2; 7 bases are a match to TRBD1. With 2 bases clipped from V and 4 bases from J, the junction kept 8 bases outside the gene matches. The CDR3 extends over 15 amino acids. Per the germline V gene, CDR1 is SGHKS and CDR2 is YYEKEE (reference sequence). The CDR3 region has the DNA TGTGCCAGCAGCTTTCAAGGGGGCGTTGCCTATGGCTACACCTTC. It yields the protein CASSFQGGVAYGYTF.

The chain has TRBV4-3 and TRBJ1-2; possibly TRBD1 for D (6 bases). The CDR3 totals 16 residues. Germline CDR1 LGHNA, CDR2 YSLEER. V lost 2 bases to trimming and J lost 0 bases, with 13 bases between them. The CDR3 here is CASSQLADSANYGYTF. The CDR3 DNA reads as TGCGCCAGCAGCCAACTTGCGGACAGTGCTAACTATGGCTACACCTTC.